The T cell receptor (beta chain) under discussion was sequenced for a study of Graves' ophthalmopathy and Graves' hyperthyroidism. Study-wide context: Ahead of any treatment, peripheral blood was obtained at the initial diagnosis. Regarding the study as a whole: The model's ophthalmopathy progression predictions had roughly 65% sensitivity and roughly 72% specificity.

In donors with ophthalmopathy, activity was moderate-to-severe, with CAS ≥3, NOSPECS ≥4 and duration under 3 months. Enrollment excluded any patients with other autoimmune diseases, uncontrolled infections, pregnancy or lactation. RNA served as the template for amplifying TCR beta CDR3 regions. Second-round multiplex PCR came after first-round RT-PCR with HTBI primers. In TCRdb, the multiplex PCR reads were re-called with MiXCR into one record per CDR3 protein. The sample has about 660,000 distinct CDR3 sequences, about two fifths seen once. Germline lookup yields CDR1 MNHNY and CDR2 SVGAGI (reference sequence). The CDR3 contains 12 residues. V was clipped by 11 bases and J by 14 bases; unmatched bases: 11. Note on this clonotype: Its cognate antigen is unknown.

The TCR originated in an adult man with Graves' ophthalmopathy. What was sequenced was peripheral blood. The chain uses TRBV6-6 and TRBJ1-6, with 8 bases matching TRBD1. CDR3 loop: CAAGQGTSALHF. The DNA for the CDR3 is TGTGCCGCTGGACAGGGCACCTCAGCCCTCCACTTT.